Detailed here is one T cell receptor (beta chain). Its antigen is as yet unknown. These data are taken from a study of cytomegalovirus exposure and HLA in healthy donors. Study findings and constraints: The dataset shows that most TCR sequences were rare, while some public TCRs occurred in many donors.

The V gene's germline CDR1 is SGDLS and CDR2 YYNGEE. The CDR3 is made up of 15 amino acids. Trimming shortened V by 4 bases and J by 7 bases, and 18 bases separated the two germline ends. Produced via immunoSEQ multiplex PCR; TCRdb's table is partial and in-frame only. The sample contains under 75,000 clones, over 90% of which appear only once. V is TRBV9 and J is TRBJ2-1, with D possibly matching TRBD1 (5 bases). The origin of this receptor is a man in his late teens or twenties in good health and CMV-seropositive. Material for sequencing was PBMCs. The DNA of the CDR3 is TGTGCCAGCAGCCCCCCGGTGGGCAAGGGGAATGAGCAGTTCTTC. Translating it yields CASSPPVGKGNEQFF.